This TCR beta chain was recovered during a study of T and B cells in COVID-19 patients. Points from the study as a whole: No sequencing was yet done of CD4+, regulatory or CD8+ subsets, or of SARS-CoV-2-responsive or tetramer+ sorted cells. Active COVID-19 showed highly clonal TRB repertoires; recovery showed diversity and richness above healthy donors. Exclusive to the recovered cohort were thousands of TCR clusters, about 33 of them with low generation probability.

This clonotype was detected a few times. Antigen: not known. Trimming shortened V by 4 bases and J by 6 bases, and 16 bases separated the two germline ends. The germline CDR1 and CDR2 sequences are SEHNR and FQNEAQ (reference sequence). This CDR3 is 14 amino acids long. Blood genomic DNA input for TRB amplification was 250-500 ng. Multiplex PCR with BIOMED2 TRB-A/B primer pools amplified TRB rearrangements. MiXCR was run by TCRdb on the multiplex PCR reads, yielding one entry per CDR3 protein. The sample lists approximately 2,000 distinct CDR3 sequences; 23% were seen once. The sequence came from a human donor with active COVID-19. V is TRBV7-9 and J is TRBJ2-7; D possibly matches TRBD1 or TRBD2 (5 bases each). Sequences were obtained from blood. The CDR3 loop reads CASSSGTKGPEQYF. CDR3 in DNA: TGTGCCAGCAGCTCCGGGACGAAAGGCCCCGAGCAGTACTTC. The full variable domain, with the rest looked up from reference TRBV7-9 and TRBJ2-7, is DTGVSQNPRHKITKRGQNVTFRCDPISEHNRLYWYRQTLGQGPEFLTYFQNEAQLEKSRLLSDRFSAERPKGSFSTLEIQRTEQGDSAMYLCASSSGTKGPEQYFGPGTRLTVT.